The text below deals with one T cell receptor beta chain. Its target is unknown. Germline V gene data show CDR1 as LGHNA and CDR2 as YSLEER. The CDR3 is made up of 15 amino acids. J lost 6 bases, V lost 1 base, and 4 bases had no gene match. PCR was performed using 60 Vbeta and 13 Jbeta primers. The protocol was immunoSEQ multiplex PCR, while the TCRdb copy is restricted to in-frame clones and leaves out a portion. This table holds about 120,000 clones, under 85% found once. The data were obtained in a study of cytomegalovirus exposure and HLA in healthy donors. Study as a whole: Samples from HLA-typed donors yielded about 80 million unique TCRs in an early data release.

Study results and caveats: In a later analysis, V- and J-gene trimming of beta chains associated with a DCLRE1C missense variant, replicated independently. Productive rates of about 87% or about 30% were seen for most TCR beta V segments in an earlier analysis.

The sample was PBMCs. The chain uses TRBV4-3 and TRBJ2-2; 8 bases map to TRBD1. The sequence was obtained from a man in his forties in good health and CMV-seropositive. This CDR3 is CASSQAIRGPGELFF. The CDR3, as DNA: TGCGCCAGCAGCCAAGCCATCAGGGGGCCCGGGGAGCTGTTTTTT.